This section outlines one T cell receptor beta chain sequence together with its context. Antigen unknown. These data come from a study of cytomegalovirus exposure and HLA in healthy donors. Findings and caveats of the study: In a later analysis, V- and J-gene trimming of beta chains associated with a DCLRE1C missense variant, replicated independently. Both high specificity and high sensitivity reportedly marked the classifier's diagnosis of cytomegalovirus status.

The PCR contained 60 Vbeta and 13 Jbeta primers. Data came from immunoSEQ multiplex PCR; TCRdb stores just in-frame clones and leaves some out. The data hold roughly 150,000 clones, with more than 65% observed a single time. V lost 4 bases to trimming and J lost 1 base, with 8 bases between them. The CDR3 is made up of 15 amino acids. The V gene's germline CDR1 is MGHRA and CDR2 YSYEKL. The chain links TRBV4-1 to TRBJ2-6; D might be TRBD2 (5 bases). This clonotype originated in a man between 18 and 35 years old in good health and CMV-seropositive. The specimen sequenced was PBMCs. CDR3 in DNA: TGCGCCAGCAGCCTACTAGGTTCTGGGGCCAACGTCCTGACTTTC. It encodes CASSLLGSGANVLTF.